The TCR beta chain described here comes from a study of T cells in Graves' hyperthyroidism and ophthalmopathy. What was amplified from RNA transcripts were TCR beta CDR3 regions. The primer set for the first-round RT-PCR of the TCR CDR3 was HTBI. MiXCR was run by TCRdb on the multiplex PCR reads, yielding one entry per CDR3 protein. The repertoire holds around 620,000 distinct CDR3 sequences, with 14% as singletons. This clonotype came up many times. No antigen is known for it. General study results and limits: Most thyroid clonotypes that were expanded above 0.001 also turned up in blood.

The receptor was isolated from a woman aged 18 to 35 with Graves' ophthalmopathy. Sequencing input: blood.

The CDR3 here is CASSQDSVSGNTIYF. The CDR3 DNA reads as TGTGCCAGCAGCCAAGATTCCGTCTCTGGAAACACCATATATTTT. The gene calls are TRBV3-1 and TRBJ1-3; D is unresolved. V was cut by 0 bases and J by 0 bases, with 6 bases left in between. This CDR3 contains 15 residues. Germline CDR1 LGHDT, CDR2 YNNKEL (reference sequence).